This T cell receptor (beta chain) is from a study of vaccination and CD4 T cells after COVID-19 (dated by TCRdb to the early 2020s). For context, the study as a whole: Convalescent patients had a positive SARS-CoV-2 result on nasal swab PCR, and of these patients, several had mild disease and one had severe disease. For stimulating the cultures, overlapping spike peptide pools were used, derived from SARS-CoV-2 as well as from the common cold coronaviruses HCoV-NL63, HCoV-OC43 and HCoV-229E. Six males and four females were included in the convalescent cohort, with two Hispanic individuals, seven Caucasians, two Asians and one multiracial person represented. In around 10 COVID-19 convalescent patients and 4 infection-naive healthy vaccine recipients, researchers compared the spike-specific CD4+ TCR repertoire from before mRNA vaccination with the repertoire from after. Participants received two doses of either the Pfizer-BioNTech BNT162b2 vaccine (n=8) or the Moderna mRNA-1273 vaccine (n=2). Post-vaccine blood samples were taken a median of about 77 days after the second vaccine dose, with a range of roughly 13 to 250 days. Control cultures used a CEFX viral epitope pool as positive control, an HIV-1 Nef peptide pool as negative control, or no peptide. Post-COVID blood samples from convalescent patients were collected a median of 101 days after diagnosis, with a range of roughly 35 to 161 days. The research as a whole found: Only a relatively small number of convalescent patients were included in the study, and early timepoints following natural infection were not analyzed. Although the median number of SARS-CoV-2-reactive clonotypes went up from roughly 20 after infection to 38 after vaccination, the increase was not significant. Of the vaccine-specific clones in convalescent patients, 304 of 307, or nearly all, reacted only to SARS-CoV-2 spike and did not cross-react with common cold coronaviruses. In convalescent patients, a median approximately 83% of post-vaccine SARS-CoV-2-reactive clones were detected only after vaccination, suggesting vaccine-specific priming.

From the cysteine up to the phenylalanine, the CDR3 has a length of 13 residues. CDR3 DNA only is kept here, 39 bases in frame from base 1. Based on the germline V gene, the CDR1 and CDR2 sequences are SGHTA and FQGTGA. Trimming costs V 3 bases and J 4 bases, and their ends lie 9 bases apart. In regard to this clonotype: It has no known antigen specificity. Within one base of it there is no much larger clone, and no base qualities were kept.

Receptor libraries were prepared by PCR. At the Johns Hopkins FTIC core, DNA from the cultured CD4+ T cells underwent TCR sequencing with the Oncomine TCR Beta short-read assay. Genomic DNA was extracted from the cultured CD4+ T cells with the QIAamp micro DNA kit. Oncomine TCR Beta libraries made from cultured CD4+ T cells were pooled using unique dual indexes and sequenced on an Illumina iSeq 100. In the source study's methods: Non-productive sequences were filtered out, and CDR3s that did not start with C, did not end with F or W, or were shorter than 7 amino acids were discarded. Antigen-specific clonotypes were identified using the MANAFEST web application through comparison of peptide-stimulated wells with reference and other culture wells. To be called positive, a clone needed an FDR below 0.05, an odds ratio above 5, and a productive frequency above 0.1% in at least two of three replicate wells. Clonotypes that were significantly expanded in both SARS-CoV-2 spike wells and at least one common cold coronavirus spike condition were defined as cross-reactive. CDR3 homology was assessed with Levenshtein distances (stringdist) and unrooted phylogenetic trees (ape) in R version 3.6.1. TCRdb trimmed the raw reads at Q25, called clones with MiXCR and kept productive beta chains. CDR3 protein duplicates are merged, each entry listing the most common genes and DNA. These V and J calls are TCRdb output, not the study's own analysis. This sample has about 12,000 distinct CDR3 sequences in its table, and around 64% of those were observed once. The ten largest clones take up more than 13% of the sample.

This sample's treatment or condition label indicates: roughly ten-day PBMC culture with coronavirus spike peptide pools or control peptides (ViraFEST assay). The ViraFEST assay, used in the study, expanded antigen-specific T cells with peptide pools and then identified the expanded clonotypes through TCR sequencing. The positive SARS-CoV-2 PCR tests of the convalescent patients were dated from March to December 2020, before the Alpha, Beta and Delta variants emerged in the United States. PBMCs were cultured at roughly 2 million per well in IMDM supplemented with approximately 4.7% human AB serum and around 9.5 IU/ml IL-2, with about 9 ug/ml peptide pools added. On days 3 and 7, half of the culture medium was replaced with fresh IL-2-containing medium. Once the cells had been in culture for about 10 days, the EasySep CD4+ T cell isolation kit was used to isolate CD4+ T cells by negative selection. Ficoll-Paque Plus gradient centrifugation was used to isolate PBMCs from whole blood, and the isolated PBMCs were then either used fresh or cryopreserved at -140C. Culture conditions were generally each tested in triplicate wells.

This receptor was obtained from a human donor who had recovered from COVID-19. The chain links TRBV7-3 with TRBJ1-2; 5 matching bases give a weak D call of TRBD1. The sample taken for sequencing was CD4+ T cells from blood, cultured in vitro. The DNA is as follows: TGTGCCAGCAGCTTCTCGGGGCCCTATGGCTACACCTTC. This is translated as CASSFSGPYGYTF.